This T cell receptor (beta chain) was identified in a study of T cell responses to AZD1222 COVID-19 vaccine. The CDR3 extends over 15 amino acids. Trimming stripped 0 bases from V and 2 bases from J, with 11 bases between. Germline CDR1 MNHNY, CDR2 SVGAGI (reference sequence). The assay was immunoSEQ multiplex PCR, and TCRdb's table has in-frame clones only and misses some. This sample has roughly 200,000 clones, with roughly 90% found just once. As regards this clone: The antigen remains unidentified.

Study conclusions and caveats: Rises in breadth and depth of Spike-specific TCRs came after two AZD1222 doses. The number of AZD1222 recipients seropositive at baseline was only 6 or 7. The study reported that nearly half of spike-specific TCRs target unmutated variant regions.

The material sequenced was peripheral blood, taken 28 days after the second AZD1222 dose. The receptor was isolated from an adult who received the AZD1222 COVID-19 vaccine. The J gene is TRBJ2-7, the V gene TRBV6-6, with D tentatively TRBD2 (6 bases). The CDR3 coding sequence is TGTGCCAGCAGTTACTCTAGCGGCAGCCCCTACGAGCAGTACTTC. This codes for CASSYSSGSPYEQYF.